Presented here are 26 T cell receptor beta chains from one specimen sequenced in a study of T-cell reconstitution after alpha-beta-depleted transplantation in children. Unique molecular identifiers were incorporated into the prepared TCRbeta library. TCRdb redid the calling of the PCR reads with MiXCR, one entry per CDR3 protein. The table shows about 980,000 distinct CDR3 sequences, with roughly 31% occurring only once. Sequences were derived from PBMCs, mostly from graft donor cells, sampled 360 days after TCRalphabeta/CD19-depleted stem cell transplant. Receptors originate from a boy under two years old who had a stem cell transplant for SCID, so the T cells may come from the graft donor.

This clonotype has a handful of counts. V gene TRBV5-1 combines with J gene TRBJ2-6; D is unclear. Germline-derived CDR1 and CDR2 are SGHRS and YFSETQ. Trimming left V 4 bases short and J 0 bases short, with 11 bases between. The CDR3 runs to 16 residues. In DNA form, the CDR3 reads TGCGCCAGCAGCATCCTACTGAACTCTGGGGCCAACGTCCTGACTTTC. This gives the protein CASSILLNSGANVLTF.

The chain is built from TRBV20-1 and TRBJ1-5; TRBD1 matches at 7 bases. The CDR3 spans 14 residues. Germline CDR1 reads DFQATT; CDR2 reads SNEGSKA (reference sequence). After removal of 3 bases from V and 5 bases from J, the junction contained 7 bases not matched to a gene. The DNA of the CDR3 is TGCAGTGCTAGGGGGGTCAGGGGGGATCAGCCCCAGCATTTT. Residues: CSARGVRGDQPQHF.

This clonotype has more than one count but fewer than ten. The DNA for the CDR3 is TGTGCCAGCAGCTTAGGGCCGGACGACCTTCTTTTCTTC. Translating it yields CASSLGPDDLLFF. This rearrangement joins TRBV7-3 to TRBJ2-1, with D unclear. From germline, CDR1 is SGHTA and CDR2 FQGTGA. V lost 2 bases to trimming and J lost 16 bases, with 18 bases between them. This CDR3 spans 13 amino acids.

This chain connects TRBV5-1 to TRBJ2-7; D unresolved. This CDR3 is built from 13 residues. V gave up 4 bases and J gave up 2 bases, with 10 bases separating them. Germline loops: CDR1 SGHRS, CDR2 YFSETQ. Here the CDR3 DNA reads TGCGCCAGCAGCAGAGGACCGGCCTACGAGCAGTACTTC. Translating it yields CASSRGPAYEQYF.

This clonotype was seen a few times. This sequence joins TRBV5-1 and TRBJ2-7; the match to TRBD2 covers 13 bases. The V segment lost 4 bases and the J segment 3 bases; nucleotides outside the gene matches: 7. Germline values: CDR1 SGHRS, CDR2 YFSETQ. The CDR3 length is 16 residues. CDR3 coding DNA: TGCGCCAGCAGCGCGGGGACTAGCGGGGTCTACTACGAGCAGTACTTC. Translated: CASSAGTSGVYYEQYF. Full variable domain (missing parts from reference TRBV5-1 and TRBJ2-7): KAGVTQTPRYLIKTRGQQVTLSCSPISGHRSVSWYQQTPGQGLQFLFEYFSETQRNKGNFPGRFSGRQFSNSRSEMNVSTLELGDSALYLCASSAGTSGVYYEQYFGPGTRLTVT.

This clonotype was found a few times. This rearrangement joins TRBV6-1 to TRBJ1-6; the D is unclear. The CDR3 runs 13 residues. Germline loops: CDR1 MNHNS, CDR2 SASEGT. Trimming stripped 6 bases from V and 4 bases from J, with 7 bases between. CDR3: CASSKGYNSPLHF. In DNA form, the CDR3 reads TGTGCCAGCAGCAAAGGTTATAATTCACCCCTCCACTTT.

The V call is TRBV5-1, the J call TRBJ2-1; D is tentatively TRBD1 or TRBD2 (6 bases each). CDR3 length equals 18 residues. With 0 bases removed from V and 0 bases from J, the gap between germline ends came to 16 bases. Germline CDR1 reads SGHRS; CDR2 reads YFSETQ. The DNA for the CDR3 is TGCGCCAGCAGCTTGGCCGGGCAGGGGACTTTCTCCTACAATGAGCAGTTCTTC. Translating it yields CASSLAGQGTFSYNEQFF.

The chain recombines TRBV2 with TRBJ2-5, with 12 bases aligning to TRBD2. This CDR3 is 15 amino acids long. From germline, CDR1 is SNHLY and CDR2 FYNNEI. V was clipped by 6 bases and J by 5 bases; unmatched bases: 7. The CDR3 region has the DNA TGTGCCAGCAGGGTCCCTAGCGGGGGGGCTGAGACCCAGTACTTC. The encoded protein is CASRVPSGGAETQYF.

Only a few counts were recorded for this clonotype. The rearrangement joins TRBV29-1 to TRBJ2-3; D is undetermined. This CDR3 comprises 15 residues. Trimming stripped 7 bases from V and 2 bases from J, with 19 bases between. Per germline, CDR1 SQVTM and CDR2 ANQGSEA. In DNA form, the CDR3 reads TGCAGCGCCATCAATTTGAAATCGGCCACAGATACGCAGTATTTT. It encodes CSAINLKSATDTQYF.

The V gene is TRBV12-3 or TRBV12-4, the J gene TRBJ1-1; 8 positions agree with TRBD1. Trimming took 6 bases from V and 3 from J; bases not matched to a gene: 6. CDR3 length: 14 residues. CDR3 DNA: TGTGCCAGCAGCTGGACAGGGCGGGACACTGAAGCTTTCTTT. Amino acid sequence: CASSWTGRDTEAFF.

The chain links TRBV7-6 to TRBJ1-1, with D maybe TRBD1 (6 bases). The CDR3 runs to 15 residues. Trimming took off 2 bases at V and 1 base at J, with 11 bases between the two ends. The germline V gene has CDR1 SGHVS and CDR2 FNYEAQ. CDR3 amino acids: CASSLYNRENTEAFF. CDR3 coding DNA: TGTGCCAGCAGCTTATATAACAGGGAGAACACTGAAGCTTTCTTT.

This chain connects TRBV4-1 to TRBJ2-3; possibly TRBD2 for D (7 bases). Between the trimmed V and J ends, which lost 3 bases and 0 bases, there was a span of 13 bases. This CDR3 has 16 residues. CDR1 MGHRA and CDR2 YSYEKL come from the germline V gene. Here the CDR3 reads CASSHIRGASTDTQYF. The CDR3 coding sequence is TGCGCCAGCAGCCATATTCGGGGGGCTAGCACAGATACGCAGTATTTT.

This rearrangement joins TRBV12-3 or TRBV12-4 to TRBJ2-1, with 13 bases aligning to TRBD2. Trimming at V came to 5 bases and at J to 9 bases, leaving 7 bases not matched to a gene. The CDR3 is made up of 15 amino acids. CDR3 loop: CASSTGTSGEGEQFF. CDR3 sequence (DNA): TGTGCCAGCAGTACGGGGACTAGCGGGGAAGGTGAGCAGTTCTTC.

The chain carries TRBV4-1 and TRBJ1-3; TRBD1 might be the D (6 bases). Germline loops: CDR1 MGHRA, CDR2 YSYEKL. The CDR3 is 16 residues long. Trimming removed 2 bases from V and 8 bases from J, with 19 bases in between. CDR3 in amino acids: CASSQRPDSLRDTIYF. In DNA form, the CDR3 reads TGCGCCAGCAGCCAACGCCCGGACAGCCTCCGGGACACCATATATTTT.

This chain uses TRBV6-5 with TRBJ1-3; possibly TRBD1 for D (5 bases). Germline V gene sequence: CDR1 MNHEY, CDR2 SVGAGI. V shed 0 bases and J shed 0 bases, with 15 bases lying between them. The CDR3 has 18 residues. The CDR3, as DNA: TGTGCCAGCAGTTACTCCGGACAAGGGGCAGCCTCTGGAAACACCATATATTTT. Translated: CASSYSGQGAASGNTIYF.

This clonotype was seen a few times. The chain links TRBV19 to TRBJ1-2; D is uncertain. CDR1 is LNHDA, CDR2 SQIVND, per germline (reference sequence). Trimming pared 5 bases from V and 6 bases from J, leaving 16 bases between. This CDR3 is 14 amino acids long. CDR3 sequence: CASSDPGSSHGYTF. The CDR3 DNA sequence: TGTGCCAGTAGTGATCCGGGGTCGTCGCATGGCTACACCTTC.

There are a few counts of this clonotype. V usage is TRBV25-1 and J usage is TRBJ2-5; D gene uncertain. The germline V gene encodes CDR1 MGHDK and CDR2 SYGVNS. The V end lost 1 base, the J end lost 7 bases, and 7 bases lay between the germline ends. CDR3 size: 12 residues. In DNA, the CDR3 is TGTGCCAGCAGTGAATCGGTTCGGACCCAGTACTTC. This translates into CASSESVRTQYF.

The gene calls are TRBV15 and TRBJ2-3, with 11 nucleotides matching TRBD1. In germline, CDR1 is LNHNV, CDR2 YYDKDF (reference sequence). V lost 1 base to trimming and J lost 7 bases; unmatched junction nucleotides: 4. This CDR3 is 15 amino acids long. CDR3 sequence (DNA): TGTGCCACCAGCAGAGGTGGGACAGGGGGTAATACGCAGTATTTT. Amino acids: CATSRGGTGGNTQYF.

The rearrangement uses TRBV29-1 and TRBJ1-1; D is unresolved. The V gene lost 7 bases and the J gene lost 0 bases, with 9 bases spanning the gap. The length of the CDR3 is 12 residues. Per germline, CDR1 SQVTM and CDR2 ANQGSEA. The CDR3 sequence is CSAQFMNTEAFF. CDR3 in DNA: TGCAGCGCGCAGTTCATGAACACTGAAGCTTTCTTT.

This clonotype was seen only once. The chain carries TRBV27 and TRBJ2-3; 8 bases are a match to TRBD1. The CDR3 is made up of 15 amino acids. J lost 4 bases, V lost 1 base, and 4 bases had no gene match. Germline V lookup: CDR1 MNHEY, CDR2 SMNVEV (reference sequence). CDR3 in DNA: TGTGCCAGCAGTTTATATCAGGGGGCGGCAGATACGCAGTATTTT. Protein: CASSLYQGAADTQYF.

The chain joins TRBV2 to TRBJ2-7; the match to TRBD1 covers 9 bases. In germline, CDR1 is SNHLY, CDR2 FYNNEI. V shed 7 bases and J 1 base; nucleotides not matched to a gene: 5. The CDR3 is made up of 14 amino acids. The CDR3 bases are TGTGCCAGCACCGGCGGGACAGGGTCCTACGAGCAGTACTTC. Translating it yields CASTGGTGSYEQYF.

The sample holds a few counts of this clonotype. The genes are TRBV4-3 and TRBJ2-7; no reliable D call. In germline, CDR1 is LGHNA, CDR2 YSLEER. The CDR3 extends over 13 amino acids. V dropped 0 bases and J dropped 5 bases, with 8 bases sitting between them. DNA of the CDR3: TGCGCCAGCAGCCAAGATTTCCCCGACGAGCAGTACTTC. Translation: CASSQDFPDEQYF.

The V and J genes are TRBV7-2 and TRBJ2-5; no firm D call. This CDR3 has 13 amino acids. V lost 1 base to trimming and J lost 7 bases, with 10 bases between them. Germline CDR1 reads SGHTA; CDR2 reads FQGNSA. In DNA form, the CDR3 reads TGTGCCAGCAGCTTAGACGAGATACGGACCCAGTACTTC. Translation: CASSLDEIRTQYF.

This clonotype was counted between two and nine times. The chain carries TRBV20-1 and TRBJ2-7, with TRBD2 identical over 8 bases. The V segment lost 3 bases and the J segment 2 bases; nucleotides outside the gene matches: 3. This CDR3 spans 13 amino acids. Germline loops: CDR1 DFQATT, CDR2 SNEGSKA (reference sequence). The CDR3 DNA reads as TGCAGTGCTAGCGGGGGGGTTCCCTACGAGCAGTACTTC. This sequence encodes CSASGGVPYEQYF.

Only a few counts were recorded for this clonotype. The rearrangement joins TRBV24-1 to TRBJ2-1, with TRBD2 matching 10 bases. Germline V gene sequence: CDR1 KGHDR, CDR2 SFDVKD. V lost 1 base to trimming and J lost 4 bases; unmatched junction nucleotides: 9. The CDR3 is 18 amino acids. The CDR3 DNA reads as TGTGCCACCAGTGATTTAAGTGGGAGCGGGGGGGTATACAATGAGCAGTTCTTC. This translates into CATSDLSGSGGVYNEQFF.

The V gene is TRBV7-2, the J gene TRBJ2-1, with 7 bases aligning to TRBD2. The V gene's germline CDR1 is SGHTA and CDR2 FQGNSA. J was trimmed by 6 bases and V by 4 bases; bases with no gene match: 6. The length of the CDR3 is 14 residues. The CDR3 loop reads CASSSRTRGNEQFF. The DNA of the CDR3 is TGTGCCAGCAGCTCCCGGACTAGGGGCAATGAGCAGTTCTTC.